What follows describes a single T cell receptor (beta chain). Its antigen is not known. This sample is drawn from a study of T cell responses to AZD1222 COVID-19 vaccine. About the research overall: Pooling was applied to second doses at about 4 or about 12 weeks.

Sequencing used immunoSEQ multiplex PCR; TCRdb keeps in-frame clones, though not all of them. This table has 65,000 to 80,000 clones, roughly nine tenths appearing once. The V segment lost 3 bases and the J segment 4 bases; nucleotides outside the gene matches: 13. From germline, CDR1 is GTSNPN and CDR2 SVGIG (reference sequence). The CDR3 sequence is 17 residues long. Study-wide points: It should be noted that donors were predominantly white British and more often female, and clonal diversity was possibly underestimated. The breadth and depth of Spike-specific TCRs increased once two AZD1222 doses had been given.

Sequenced material: peripheral blood, taken on day 0 of AZD1222 vaccination. The sequence was collected from an adult in good health. The V call is TRBV30, the J call TRBJ1-5; 9 bases agree with TRBD1. CDR3 loop: CAWSATGQGLGNQPQHF. CDR3 DNA sequence: TGTGCCTGGAGCGCTACGGGACAGGGACTGGGGAATCAGCCCCAGCATTTT.